The clone carrying this TCR beta chain was observed a handful of times. The sample originates from a study of early T cells in non-severe SARS-CoV-2 infection. The wider study: Sequencing input comprised bulk RNA from unsorted whole blood; chain pairing was not available.

Deletions cut 1 base from V and 7 bases from J, with 20 bases between. This CDR3 has 17 residues. Looked up from germline, CDR1 is SGHDN and CDR2 is FVKESK. Each single cDNA molecule received a unique molecular identifier. From the 5' RACE reads, TCRdb called clonotypes with MiXCR, one entry per CDR3 protein. Of roughly 55,000 distinct CDR3 sequences in the sample, 6.2% were seen once. J is TRBJ2-4 and V is TRBV14; tentative D call: TRBD1 (6 bases). The receptor was derived from an adult who was a healthcare worker with PCR-confirmed SARS-CoV-2 infection or an uninfected control (not recorded which). The sequenced material came from whole blood. CDR3 bases: TGTGCCAGCAGCCAAGGAACAGGCTCGCAGGGGAGTAACATTCAGTACTTC. Protein product: CASSQGTGSQGSNIQYF.